This T cell receptor (beta chain) is from a study of read filtering for tumor transcriptome and immune sequencing. Germline CDR1 is DFQATT and CDR2 is SNEGSKA (reference sequence). V gave up 0 bases and J gave up 1 base, with 10 bases separating them. The CDR3 consists of 14 residues. Overall study results and limits: Correlation between methods rose after single-read clonotypes were removed. Single-read clonotypes: about 82% of IR-seq clonotypes (roughly 4% of reads), 74.6% of RNA-seq clonotypes (around 45% of reads).

The library was built from 400 ng RNA with molecular barcoded adaptors for alpha/delta and beta/gamma chains. TCRdb reanalysed the reads using MiXCR and keeps one entry per CDR3 protein. This table has approximately 65,000 distinct CDR3 sequences, approximately 14% appearing once. This clonotype has a count of ten or more. Its antigen is unknown. Bone marrow was sampled from every patient at the time of active disease. The clonotype comes from a donor at least 40 years old with multiple myeloma. The chain recombines TRBV20-1 with TRBJ2-7, with D possibly being TRBD1 or TRBD2 (5 bases each). The material sequenced was a population of CD138-negative cells sorted from bone marrow. The CDR3, as DNA: TGCAGTGCTAGAGATCTGGGGGTTTCCTACGAGCAGTACTTC. Encoded protein: CSARDLGVSYEQYF.